These 8 T cell receptor beta chains originate from one sample sequenced in a study of blood T cells in healthy people across ages. Sample-barcoded 5' priming and a J-beta primer mix drove a second PCR of 7 to 11 cycles. TCRdb reprocessed the 5' RACE reads via MiXCR and lists one record per CDR3 protein. The sample consists of about 1 million distinct CDR3 sequences, around 27% of them appearing once. This same sample was also taken into another study, of T cells of mothers and their children.

Sequencing input: blood. The receptors stem from a girl between 2 and 10 years old in good health.

The count of this clonotype is one. The genes are TRBV19 and TRBJ2-5; TRBD1 matches 8 bases. The CDR3 is 15 amino acids. V was pared by 4 bases and J by 5 bases, with 9 bases of the junction left unmatched. CDR1 is LNHDA, CDR2 SQIVND, per germline (reference sequence). CDR3 sequence: CASSTSRGRGETQYF. The CDR3 DNA sequence: TGTGCCAGTAGTACGTCCAGGGGGCGCGGTGAGACCCAGTACTTC.

This clonotype was seen repeatedly, ten times or more. This chain links TRBV5-5 with TRBJ2-7; TRBD1 matches 7 bases. CDR1 and CDR2 from the germline V gene are SGHKS and YYEKEE (reference sequence). This CDR3 region has 11 residues. Trimming took 7 bases from V and 4 from J; bases not matched to a gene: 2. As DNA, the CDR3 is TGTGCCAGCGGGACAGTTTACGAGCAGTACTTC. As protein: CASGTVYEQYF.

V usage is TRBV5-1 and J usage is TRBJ2-7, with 8 bases fitting TRBD2. V lost 3 bases, J lost 0 bases, and 5 bases stayed unmatched. This CDR3 contains 15 residues. Germline V gene lookup returns CDR1 SGHRS and CDR2 YFSETQ. The CDR3 loop reads CASSWLAGSSYEQYF. The CDR3 DNA follows: TGCGCCAGCAGCTGGTTAGCGGGAAGCTCCTACGAGCAGTACTTC.

Only a few counts were recorded for this clonotype. Here the CDR3 reads CASSPRTRREGEQYF. CDR3 sequence (DNA): TGCGCCAGCAGCCCTCGGACCCGCCGGGAGGGCGAGCAGTACTTC. The genes are TRBV5-1 and TRBJ2-5, with 8 bases aligning to TRBD2. The DNA end favors TRBJ2-7, so the J call may be wrong. The CDR3 runs 15 residues. CDR1 and CDR2 (germline): SGHRS, YFSETQ.

This clonotype was counted only a few times. V is TRBV3-1 and J is TRBJ2-1, with a possible D match to TRBD2 (5 bases). V was trimmed by 4 bases and J by 7 bases, leaving 20 bases between them. The CDR3 length is 16 residues. In germline, CDR1 is LGHDT, CDR2 YNNKEL (reference sequence). The CDR3 sequence is CASSLMRLAPRNEQFF. For the CDR3, the DNA is TGTGCCAGCAGCCTGATGAGGCTAGCCCCCCGTAATGAGCAGTTCTTC.

V gene TRBV29-1 combines with J gene TRBJ1-2; no definite D call. This CDR3 has 14 amino acids. Trimming cost V 4 bases and J 6 bases, with 18 bases left between them. The germline V gene has CDR1 SQVTM and CDR2 ANQGSEA. CDR3: CSVGEDSERDGYTF. The CDR3 DNA is TGCAGCGTTGGGGAGGACTCCGAGCGGGATGGCTACACCTTC.

The chain joins TRBV5-1 to TRBJ2-5; no definite D call. The J call is in doubt because the DNA end fits TRBJ2-1 better. CDR1 is SGHRS and CDR2 is YFSETQ in the germline V gene. The CDR3 has 13 amino acids. As DNA, the CDR3 is TGCGCCAGCAGCTTGGCCGCGCTCAATGAGCAGTTCTTC. It codes for CASSLAALNEQFF.

The table lists this clonotype with a few counts. This rearrangement joins TRBV4-1 to TRBJ2-1, with a weak D call TRBD2 (5 bases). The germline gives CDR1 MGHRA, CDR2 YSYEKL. CDR3 size: 19 residues. V was clipped by 4 bases and J by 3 bases, with 25 bases between them. The CDR3 sequence is CASSPYAGGRLTNYNEQFF. In DNA, the CDR3 is TGCGCCAGCAGCCCGTACGCGGGCGGGCGACTTACCAACTACAATGAGCAGTTCTTC.